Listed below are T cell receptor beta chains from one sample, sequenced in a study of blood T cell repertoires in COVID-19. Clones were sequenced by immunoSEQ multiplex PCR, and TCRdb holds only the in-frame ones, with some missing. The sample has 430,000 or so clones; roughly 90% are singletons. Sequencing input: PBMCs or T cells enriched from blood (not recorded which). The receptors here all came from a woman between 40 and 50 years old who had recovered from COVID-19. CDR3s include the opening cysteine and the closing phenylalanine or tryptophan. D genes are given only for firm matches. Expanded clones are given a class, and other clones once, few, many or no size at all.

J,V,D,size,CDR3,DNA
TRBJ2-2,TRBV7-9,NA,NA,CASSPGQNTGELFF,TGTGCCAGCAGCCCGGGACAAAACACCGGGGAGCTGTTTTTT
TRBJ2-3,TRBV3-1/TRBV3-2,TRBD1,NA,CASSRRQGGADTQYF,TGTGCCAGCAGCCGAAGACAGGGTGGGGCAGATACGCAGTATTTT
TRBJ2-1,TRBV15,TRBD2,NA,CATSPRYSGDYNEQFF,TGTGCCACCAGCCCCCGGTATAGCGGGGACTACAATGAGCAGTTCTTC
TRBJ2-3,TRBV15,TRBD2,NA,CATSTRLAGSTDTQYF,TGTGCCACCAGCACAAGACTAGCGGGTAGCACAGATACGCAGTATTTT
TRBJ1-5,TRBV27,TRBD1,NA,CASSWRGTGPNQPQHF,TGTGCCAGCAGTTGGCGGGGGACAGGGCCCAATCAGCCCCAGCATTTT
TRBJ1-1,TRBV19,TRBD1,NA,CASIALTGMNTEAFF,TGTGCCAGTATCGCATTGACAGGGATGAACACTGAAGCTTTCTTT
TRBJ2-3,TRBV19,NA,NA,CASSTTGFTDTQYF,TGTGCCAGTAGTACTACAGGGTTCACAGATACGCAGTATTTT
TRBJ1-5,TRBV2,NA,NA,CASRASNQPQHF,TGTGCCAGCAGGGCCAGCAATCAGCCCCAGCATTTT
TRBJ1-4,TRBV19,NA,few,CASRGGPTNEKLFF,TGTGCCAGTAGAGGGGGACCAACTAATGAAAAACTGTTTTTT
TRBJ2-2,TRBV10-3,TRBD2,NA,CAISWTSGSFGGELFF,TGTGCCATCAGCTGGACTAGCGGGAGCTTCGGCGGGGAGCTGTTTTTT
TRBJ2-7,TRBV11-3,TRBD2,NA,CASSLREGYEQYF,TGTGCCAGCAGCTTAAGGGAGGGGTACGAGCAGTACTTC
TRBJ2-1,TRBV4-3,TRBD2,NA,CASSQGEGVHNEQFF,TGCGCCAGCAGCCAAGGGGAGGGAGTCCACAATGAGCAGTTCTTC
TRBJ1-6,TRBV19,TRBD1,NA,CASSRTWTGTNSPLHF,TGTGCCAGTAGTAGGACTTGGACAGGGACTAATTCACCCCTCCACTTT
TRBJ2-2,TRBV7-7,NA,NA,CASSALGGGGELFF,TGTGCTAGCAGCGCCCTGGGAGGGGGCGGGGAGCTGTTTTTT
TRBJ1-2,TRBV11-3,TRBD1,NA,CASSSTGTGPYGYTF,TGTGCCAGCAGCTCTACCGGGACAGGGCCCTATGGCTACACCTTC
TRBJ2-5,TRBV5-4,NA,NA,CASSITPRSETQYF,TGTGCCAGCAGCATCACCCCAAGGAGTGAGACCCAGTACTTC
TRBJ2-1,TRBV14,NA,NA,CASSLGSGRGISYNEQFF,TGTGCCAGCAGCCTAGGTAGTGGGAGAGGTATATCCTACAATGAGCAGTTCTTC
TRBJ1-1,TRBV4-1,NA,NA,CASSQRRTGITNTEAFF,TGCGCCAGCAGCCAACGAAGGACGGGAATCACGAACACTGAAGCTTTCTTT
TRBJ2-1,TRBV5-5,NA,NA,CASSLERFGSYNEQFF,TGTGCCAGCAGCTTGGAGCGGTTTGGGTCCTACAATGAGCAGTTCTTC
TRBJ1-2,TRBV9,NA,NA,CASSNILWDLDNYGYTF,TGTGCCAGCAGTAATATCCTATGGGACTTGGATAACTATGGCTACACCTTC
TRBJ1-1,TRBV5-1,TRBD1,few,CASSLGGSLNTEAFF,TGCGCCAGCAGCTTAGGGGGCAGCCTGAACACTGAAGCTTTCTTT
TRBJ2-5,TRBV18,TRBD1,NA,CASSPADRGLWETQYF,TGTGCCAGCTCACCGGCCGACAGGGGGCTCTGGGAGACCCAGTACTTC
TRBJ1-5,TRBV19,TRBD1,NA,CASTLIDRGHSNQPQHF,TGTGCCAGTACCCTAATAGACAGGGGGCATAGCAATCAGCCCCAGCATTTT
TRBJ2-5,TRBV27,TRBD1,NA,CASSYTGVGETQYF,TGTGCCAGCAGCTACACAGGGGTCGGAGAGACCCAGTACTTC
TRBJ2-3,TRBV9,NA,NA,CASSVGQGSDTQYF,TGTGCCAGCAGCGTAGGGCAGGGCTCAGATACGCAGTATTTT
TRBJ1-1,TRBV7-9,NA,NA,CASSSTGITEAFF,TGTGCCAGCAGCTCTACAGGGATCACTGAAGCTTTCTTT
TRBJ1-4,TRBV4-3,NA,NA,CASSQEAVGGSGEKLFF,TGCGCCAGCAGCCAAGAGGCTGTGGGGGGGTCCGGTGAAAAACTGTTTTTT
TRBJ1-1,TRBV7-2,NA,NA,CASSPLLRPTEAFF,TGTGCCAGCAGCCCCCTTTTGAGGCCCACTGAAGCTTTCTTT
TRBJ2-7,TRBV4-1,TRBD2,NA,CASSQPGLADEQYF,TGCGCCAGCAGCCAACCGGGACTAGCGGACGAGCAGTACTTC
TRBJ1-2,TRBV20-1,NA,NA,CSASFGAELGYTF,TGCAGTGCTAGTTTCGGTGCGGAACTTGGCTACACCTTC
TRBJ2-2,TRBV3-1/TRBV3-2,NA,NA,CASSHAGWDGELFF,TGTGCCAGCAGCCATGCGGGGTGGGACGGGGAGCTGTTTTTT
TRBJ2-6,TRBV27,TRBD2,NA,CASSLRLAGGEPSGANVLTF,TGTGCCAGCAGTCTGAGACTAGCGGGAGGCGAACCCTCTGGGGCCAACGTCCTGACTTTC
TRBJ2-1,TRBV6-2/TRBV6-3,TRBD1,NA,CASSYPDFLVTGAYLYNEQFF,TGTGCCAGCAGTTACCCAGATTTTCTAGTTACAGGGGCGTACCTCTACAATGAGCAGTTCTTC
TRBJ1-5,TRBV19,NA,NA,CASSMVVAYLSYPQHF,TGTGCCAGTAGTATGGTCGTAGCTTACTTGAGTTATCCCCAGCATTTT
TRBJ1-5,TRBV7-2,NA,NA,CASSLGGTPTYSNQPQHF,TGTGCCAGCAGCCTAGGGGGGACACCGACGTATAGCAATCAGCCCCAGCATTTT
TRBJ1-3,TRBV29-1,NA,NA,CSVEPVQGRSSGNTIYF,TGCAGCGTTGAACCAGTACAGGGAAGGAGCTCTGGAAACACCATATATTTT
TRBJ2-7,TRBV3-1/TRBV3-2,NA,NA,CASSQDSRYYEQYF,TGTGCCAGCAGCCAAGATTCCCGGTATTACGAGCAGTACTTC
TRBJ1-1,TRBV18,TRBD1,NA,CASSPGTEMNTEAFF,TGTGCCAGCTCACCAGGGACAGAGATGAACACTGAAGCTTTCTTT
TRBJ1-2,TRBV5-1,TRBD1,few,CASSGGTGLGDYGYTF,TGCGCCAGCAGCGGCGGGACAGGCCTCGGGGACTATGGCTACACCTTC
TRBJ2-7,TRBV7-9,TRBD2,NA,CASSYNIAGGSEQYF,TGTGCCAGCAGCTATAATATAGCGGGAGGGTCCGAGCAGTACTTC
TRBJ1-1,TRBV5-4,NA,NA,CASSLAKRGRNTEAFF,TGTGCCAGCAGCTTGGCCAAGAGGGGGAGGAACACTGAAGCTTTCTTT
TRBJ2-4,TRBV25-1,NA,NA,CASSESQGLGSKNIQYF,TGTGCCAGCAGTGAATCCCAGGGGTTGGGGTCCAAAAACATTCAGTACTTC
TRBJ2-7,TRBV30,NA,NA,CAWSVQEGYAYEQYF,TGTGCCTGGAGTGTACAGGAGGGATATGCGTACGAGCAGTACTTC
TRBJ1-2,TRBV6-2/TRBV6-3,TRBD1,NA,CASSQNRGDYGYTF,TGTGCCAGCAGTCAAAACAGGGGCGACTATGGCTACACCTTC
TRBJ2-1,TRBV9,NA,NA,CASSVAGMGQGSYNEQFF,TGTGCCAGCAGCGTAGCTGGGATGGGGCAGGGCTCCTACAATGAGCAGTTCTTC
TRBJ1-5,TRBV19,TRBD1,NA,CASSETNRGMPQHF,TGTGCCAGTAGTGAAACTAACAGGGGTATGCCCCAGCATTTT
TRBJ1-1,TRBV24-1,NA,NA,CATSGRDTEAFF,TGTGCCACCAGTGGCAGGGACACTGAAGCTTTCTTT
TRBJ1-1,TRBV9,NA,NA,CASSVVSGNTEAFF,TGTGCCAGCAGCGTAGTGTCAGGGAACACTGAAGCTTTCTTT
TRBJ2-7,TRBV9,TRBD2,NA,CASSPTSGTTLSYEQYF,TGTGCCAGCAGCCCCACTAGCGGGACGACACTCTCCTACGAGCAGTACTTC
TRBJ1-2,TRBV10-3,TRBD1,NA,CAITQGNRGQVGYTF,TGTGCCATCACCCAGGGGAACAGGGGGCAGGTTGGCTACACCTTC
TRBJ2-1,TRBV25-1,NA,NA,CASSDWDSSSYNEQFF,TGTGCCAGCAGTGATTGGGACTCCTCTTCCTACAATGAGCAGTTCTTC
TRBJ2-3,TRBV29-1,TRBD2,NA,CSVVGTSGVTDTQYF,TGCAGCGTTGTTGGGACTAGCGGAGTCACAGATACGCAGTATTTT
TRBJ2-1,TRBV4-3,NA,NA,CASSPRWRELYNEQFF,TGCGCCAGCAGCCCCCGTTGGAGGGAACTATACAATGAGCAGTTCTTC
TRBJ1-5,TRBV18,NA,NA,CASSPNGVSNQPQHF,TGTGCCAGCTCACCAAACGGGGTTAGCAATCAGCCCCAGCATTTT
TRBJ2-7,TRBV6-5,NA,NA,CASRLRYEQYF,TGTGCCAGCAGGCTGAGGTACGAGCAGTACTTC
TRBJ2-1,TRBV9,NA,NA,CASPTGTYNEQFF,TGTGCCTCCCCAACGGGAACCTACAATGAGCAGTTCTTC
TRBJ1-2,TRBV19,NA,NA,CASSIGQNPRVRYGYTF,TGTGCCAGTAGTATAGGCCAAAACCCCAGGGTTCGCTATGGCTACACCTTC
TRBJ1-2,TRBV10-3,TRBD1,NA,CAISEVTGTGEPYGYTF,TGTGCCATCAGTGAGGTGACCGGGACAGGGGAACCCTATGGCTACACCTTC
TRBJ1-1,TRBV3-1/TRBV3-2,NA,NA,CASSFTGKCGTEAFF,TGTGCCAGCAGTTTTACAGGGAAATGTGGAACTGAAGCTTTCTTT
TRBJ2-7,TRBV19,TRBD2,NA,CASSSGSFYEQYF,TGTGCCAGTAGTAGCGGGAGTTTCTACGAGCAGTACTTC